The 5 T cell receptor beta chains below were found in one sample sequenced in a study of T cells after yellow fever vaccination. TCRdb itself ran the 5' RACE reads through MiXCR, one entry per CDR3 protein. The data hold hundreds of thousands of distinct CDR3 sequences, with 9% to 15% observed a single time. The input for sequencing was PBMCs, taken on the day of the yellow fever booster vaccination. The receptors come from a man under 40 who received the YFV17D yellow fever vaccine.

This clonotype has ten or more counts. The V and J genes are TRBV19 and TRBJ2-3; 8 positions agree with TRBD1. The junction had 2 bases not matched to a gene; V was cut back by 3 bases and J by 0 bases. Germline V gene lookup returns CDR1 LNHDA and CDR2 SQIVND (reference sequence). The CDR3 sequence is 15 residues long. The CDR3 DNA reads as TGTGCCAGTAGTATGGACAGGGCTAGCACAGATACGCAGTATTTT. Its protein product is CASSMDRASTDTQYF. The full variable domain, its missing parts supplied by reference TRBV19 and TRBJ2-3, is DGGITQSPKYLFRKEGQNVTLSCEQNLNHDAMYWYRQDPGQGLRLIYYSQIVNDFQKGDIAEGYSVSREKKESFPLTVTSAQKNPTAFYLCASSMDRASTDTQYFGPGTRLTVL.

This clonotype was seen only a few times. The chain employs TRBV3-1 and TRBJ2-1, with D unresolved. Germline values: CDR1 LGHDT, CDR2 YNNKEL (reference sequence). The CDR3 has 12 residues. V lost 4 bases and J lost 6, with 7 bases in between. The CDR3 loop reads CASSRNFNEQFF. CDR3 DNA sequence: TGTGCCAGCAGCCGGAACTTCAATGAGCAGTTCTTC.

V gene TRBV11-2 combines with J gene TRBJ2-7, with unresolved D. Germline CDR1 is SGHAT and CDR2 is FQNNGV. V lost 5 bases to trimming and J lost 3 bases, with 20 bases between them. This CDR3 comprises 16 residues. In DNA form, the CDR3 reads TGTGCCAGCAGCCTCTCGAAGAGTTTTCTGGGCTACGAGCAGTACTTC. Amino acid sequence: CASSLSKSFLGYEQYF.

The chain has TRBV24-1 and TRBJ2-1; 10 bases map to TRBD2. Germline V gene lookup returns CDR1 KGHDR and CDR2 SFDVKD. The CDR3 totals 18 residues. Losses at the gene ends were 3 bases for V and 5 bases for J; bases not matched to a gene: 12. In DNA, the CDR3 is TGTGCCACCAGTGATCCCTGGGCTAGCGGGAGATTCGACAATGAGCAGTTCTTC. This codes for CATSDPWASGRFDNEQFF.

This clonotype turned up a few times. The genes are TRBV15 and TRBJ2-2; 9 nucleotides line up with TRBD2. This CDR3 is 17 amino acids long. Germline CDR1 reads LNHNV; CDR2 reads YYDKDF (reference sequence). The junction had 6 bases not matched to a gene; V was cut back by 0 bases and J by 4 bases. CDR3 coding DNA: TGTGCCACCAGCAGAGATCTTGGCGGGAGGGCCACCGGGGAGCTGTTTTTT. It is translated as CATSRDLGGRATGELFF.